These 16 T cell receptor beta chains were sequenced from one sample in a study of OX40 agonist ivuxolimab in advanced cancers. The assay was immunoSEQ multiplex PCR, and TCRdb's table has in-frame clones only and misses some. The table shows approximately 100,000 clones, with roughly 87% occurring only once. The starting material was CD4+ or CD8+ T cells sorted from blood, obtained in a trial of the OX40 agonist ivuxolimab. These receptors all come from an adult with an advanced solid tumor such as melanoma, head and neck, liver or kidney cancer.

V usage is TRBV19 and J usage is TRBJ1-1; D is unresolved. Trimming removed 4 bases at V and 1 base at J, with 16 bases between. The germline CDR1 and CDR2 sequences are LNHDA and SQIVND (reference sequence). The CDR3 length is 16 residues. CDR3 loop: CASSSRRENPNTEAFF. The CDR3 nucleotides read TGTGCCAGTAGTAGCCGTCGAGAAAACCCGAACACTGAAGCTTTCTTT.

The V call is TRBV10-3, the J call TRBJ2-1; D assignment may be TRBD1 or TRBD2 (6 bases each). The CDR3 has 14 residues. Germline V gene data show CDR1 as ENHRY and CDR2 as SYGVKD. V was pared by 5 bases and J by 7 bases, with 15 bases between. CDR3 coding DNA: TGTGCCATCAGTAAAAGGGGGGAAGGAAATGAGCAGTTCTTC. This translates into CAISKRGEGNEQFF.

The chain recombines TRBV6-5 with TRBJ1-6, with D uncertain. CDR1 MNHEY and CDR2 SVGAGI come from the germline V gene. Trimming took off 0 bases at V and 9 bases at J, with 6 bases between the two ends. The CDR3 is 13 residues long. CDR3 nucleotide sequence: TGTGCCAGCAGTTACTCGAGGATTTCACCCCTCCACTTT. Translated: CASSYSRISPLHF.

The chain has TRBV12-5 and TRBJ2-2, with D perhaps matching TRBD1 or TRBD2 (7 bases each). V lost 1 base and J lost 5, with 11 bases in between. The CDR3 runs to 15 residues. The germline V gene encodes CDR1 LGHNT and CDR2 FRNRAP. The CDR3 bases are TGTGCTAGTGGTTTGGGCCAGGGGGGGACCGGGGAGCTGTTTTTT. Its protein is CASGLGQGGTGELFF.

The gene calls are TRBV19 and TRBJ2-3; TRBD2 aligns across 12 bases. The CDR3 loop spans 14 amino acids. CDR1 is LNHDA, CDR2 SQIVND, per germline (reference sequence). The junction had 3 bases not matched to a gene; V was cut back by 5 bases and J by 6 bases. CDR3 sequence reads: CASSSSGGDDTQYF. Here the CDR3 DNA reads TGTGCCAGTAGTTCTAGCGGGGGGGATGATACGCAGTATTTT.

V and J are TRBV5-4 and TRBJ2-5, with a possible D match to TRBD2 (7 bases). Trimming pared 2 bases from V and 5 bases from J, leaving 25 bases between. The germline gives CDR1 SGHNT, CDR2 YYREEE (reference sequence). The CDR3 has 18 residues. CDR3 nucleotide sequence: TGTGCCAGCAGCTTTGGTGAAGGGGGGGCAAACTGGGTTGAGACCCAGTACTTC. Protein product: CASSFGEGGANWVETQYF.

The gene calls are TRBV7-7 and TRBJ2-7; D possibly corresponds to TRBD1 (6 bases). V dropped 2 bases and J dropped 7 bases, with 15 bases sitting between them. The CDR3 runs 14 residues. Germline CDR1 reads SSHAT; CDR2 reads FNYEAQ (reference sequence). The CDR3 DNA sequence: TGTGCCAGCAGCTTAAGCCAGGGGTCTGGGGAGCAGTACTTC. Its protein product is CASSLSQGSGEQYF.

The rearrangement uses TRBV19 and TRBJ1-5; D perhaps matches TRBD1 (5 bases). The germline V and J ends were trimmed by 1 base and 4 bases, with 8 bases remaining between them. The CDR3 is 14 amino acids. Germline CDR1 reads LNHDA; CDR2 reads SQIVND (reference sequence). The CDR3 loop reads CASSIGGWNQPQHF. The CDR3 nucleotides are TGTGCCAGTAGTATAGGGGGGTGGAATCAGCCCCAGCATTTT.

This chain links TRBV7-2 with TRBJ1-1, with no clear D. Per germline, CDR1 SGHTA and CDR2 FQGNSA. CDR3 length equals 13 residues. Trimming removed 5 bases at V and 13 bases at J, with 20 bases between. CDR3 nucleotides: TGTGCCAGCAGCCTGGAAACCCGGGCGCCCTTTTTCTTT. Its translation: CASSLETRAPFFF. Full variable domain (rest looked up from reference TRBV7-2 and TRBJ1-1): GAGVSQSPSNKVTEKGKDVELRCDPISGHTALYWYRQSLGQGLEFLIYFQGNSAPDKSGLPSDRFSAERTGGSVSTLTIQRTQQEDSAVYLCASSLETRAPFFFGQGTRLTVV.

The rearrangement uses TRBV7-9 and TRBJ2-2; unclear D gene. CDR1 and CDR2 from the germline V gene are SEHNR and FQNEAQ (reference sequence). Deletions cut 5 bases from V and 3 bases from J, with 4 bases between. The CDR3 is 12 amino acids. The CDR3 DNA follows: TGTGCCAGCAGCCACGACACCGGGGAGCTGTTTTTT. Encoded protein: CASSHDTGELFF.

V and J are TRBV5-1 and TRBJ2-3; no clear D. This CDR3 has 12 amino acids. V lost 0 bases to trimming and J lost 10 bases, with 9 bases between them. Germline values: CDR1 SGHRS, CDR2 YFSETQ. The DNA for the CDR3 is TGCGCCAGCAGCTTGGACAAGGAACCGCAGTATTTT. Its protein is CASSLDKEPQYF.

The CDR3 DNA follows: TGTGCCAGCAGCCCAACCGGGGGAGGGAGTGAAGCTTTCTTT. Its protein product is CASSPTGGGSEAFF. V and J are TRBV7-3 and TRBJ1-1, with D possibly matching TRBD1 (5 bases). This CDR3 contains 14 residues. Germline V gene data show CDR1 as SGHTA and CDR2 as FQGTGA. Trimming removed 5 bases from V and 7 bases from J, with 17 bases in between.

V gene TRBV5-1 combines with J gene TRBJ2-7; D unresolved. The CDR3 consists of 14 residues. Germline V lookup: CDR1 SGHRS, CDR2 YFSETQ. The V and J ends lost 4 bases and 5 bases respectively, with 16 bases between them. The chain's CDR3 is CASSRETPGDEQYF. The CDR3 DNA is TGCGCCAGCAGCCGAGAGACGCCTGGGGACGAGCAGTACTTC. The full variable domain, with the rest looked up from reference TRBV5-1 and TRBJ2-7, is KAGVTQTPRYLIKTRGQQVTLSCSPISGHRSVSWYQQTPGQGLQFLFEYFSETQRNKGNFPGRFSGRQFSNSRSEMNVSTLELGDSALYLCASSRETPGDEQYFGPGTRLTVT.

The CDR3 nucleotides read TGTGCCAGCTCACCAAGTAAGGGAAACTCCTACGAGCAGTACTTC. Its translation is CASSPSKGNSYEQYF. V gene TRBV18 combines with J gene TRBJ2-7; D gene ambiguous. The germline gives CDR1 KGHSH, CDR2 LQKENI. Trimming pared 2 bases from V and 0 bases from J, leaving 11 bases between. The length of the CDR3 is 15 residues. The full variable domain, in which reference TRBV18 and TRBJ2-7 provide the parts outside the CDR3, is NAGVMQNPRHLVRRRGQEARLRCSPMKGHSHVYWYRQLPEEGLKFMVYLQKENIIDESGMPKERFSAEFPKEGPSILRIQQVVRGDSAAYFCASSPSKGNSYEQYFGPGTRLTVT.

J is TRBJ1-2 and V is TRBV7-8, with no clear D. V lost 0 bases to trimming and J lost 8 bases, with 16 bases between them. Per the germline V gene, CDR1 is SGHVS and CDR2 is FQNEAQ. The CDR3 spans 15 residues. As DNA, the CDR3 is TGTGCCAGCAGCTTAGCAGGAGGGTTTTCTGAGGGCTACACCTTC. Protein sequence: CASSLAGGFSEGYTF.

V usage is TRBV2 and J usage is TRBJ2-5, with D perhaps given as TRBD1 or TRBD2 (5 bases each). The germline V gene has CDR1 SNHLY and CDR2 FYNNEI. This CDR3 comprises 12 residues. Trimming removed 2 bases at V and 5 bases at J, with 6 bases between. DNA of the CDR3: TGTGCCAGCAGTGAATGGGGGGAGACCCAGTACTTC. Translation gives CASSEWGETQYF.